The present entry profiles one T cell receptor beta chain with its context. What antigen it recognizes has not been identified. Base quality data are lacking; no much larger clone is found one base away. Participants in the prospective study were enrolled through a virtual design, were aged about 18 to 100 years, and lived in under 25 United States geographic areas. In the prospective study, cohorts were assigned on the basis of participant-reported clinical history obtained from a screening survey and a study questionnaire. ImmuneRACE Cohort 3 recovered participants were defined by two consecutive negative NP/OP PCR tests, healthcare professional clearance, or symptom resolution. Mobile phlebotomists in the prospective study collected whole blood, serum and a nasopharyngeal or oropharyngeal swab from every participant. Additional blood draws and questionnaires over an approximately two-month period could optionally be provided by prospective study participants. Prospective study blood samples were shipped either frozen or at room temperature before DNA extraction.

The entry originates in a study of blood T cell repertoires in COVID-19 (dated by TCRdb to about 2020). Describing the broader study: Samples covering the acute and convalescent phases of COVID-19 were provided by collaborators in the United States, Italy and Spain. The prospective study material was composed of cDNA or gDNA derived from T cells, B-cell-depleted T cells, or PBMCs. Subjects who had been exposed to COVID-19, were actively infected with it, or had recovered from it provided the deeply sampled blood TCRbeta repertoires that made up the dataset. The repertoires were released in a freely available public database intended as a resource for research on the immune response to SARS-CoV-2. The samples were drawn from two sources: the first 160 participants of the ongoing ImmuneRACE study, and fewer than 1,500 subjects contributed by 6 global collaborators. Nearly every sample came with metadata listing a de-identified subject ID, COVID-19 status, age in years and sex. Where available, HLA class I and class II types were taken from metadata supplied by the sample provider and were not determined by assay-based typing.

TCRbeta CDR3 regions were amplified from genomic DNA by means of the immunoSEQ Assay, a bias-controlled multiplex PCR. Under the source paper's analysis protocol: Nucleated cell counts per sample were estimated from amplification of reference gene primers within the assay. To quantify the absolute abundance of each unique TCRbeta CDR3 rearrangement, sequence reads were collapsed and filtered. For each sample, productive Simpson clonality was calculated as the square root of Simpson's diversity index across productive rearrangements. Here the immuneACCESS table is served through TCRdb, limited to in-frame sequences with V and J called. Missing clones are a known gap in these copies; in checked studies unresolved V genes cover under half, and the rest lacks a known reason. That table supplies the V and J calls and clone size; D and trimming were determined from the DNA. The sample contains under 200,000 clones, 70% to 90% of them found a single time. The top ten hold 3.5% to 5% of the sample.

What the research found in general, with its limitations: Clinical and demographic metadata were provided uncurated, with the amount varying by source and participant.

CDR1 and CDR2 are read off the germline V gene as KGHSH and LQKENI. Its CDR3 holds 14 amino acids, cysteine through phenylalanine. Just CDR3 DNA is preserved here, 42 bases in frame from base 1. V was cut back by 3 bases and J by 2 bases, leaving a gap of 10 bases between them. Sequencing was done on a sample of PBMCs or T cells enriched from blood (not recorded which). The sequence joins TRBV18 to TRBJ1-1; TRBD1 could be the D gene, as 6 bases match. The sequence came from a woman aged 45-59 years who had recovered from COVID-19. The CDR3 protein sequence reads: CASSPGAYNTEAFF. DNA sequence: TGTGCCAGCTCACCGGGGGCCTATAACACTGAAGCTTTCTTT. Supplemented by the reference TRBV18 and TRBJ1-1 proteins around the CDR3, the complete variable domain is NAGVMQNPRHLVRRRGQEARLRCSPMKGHSHVYWYRQLPEEGLKFMVYLQKENIIDESGMPKERFSAEFPKEGPSILRIQQVVRGDSAAYFCASSPGAYNTEAFFGQGTRLTVV.